This T cell receptor (beta chain) was sequenced during a study of T-cell reconstitution after alpha-beta-depleted transplantation in children. This CDR3 comprises 15 residues. Germline lookup yields CDR1 SGHVS and CDR2 FQNEAQ. V shed 5 bases and J 4 bases; nucleotides not matched to a gene: 7. TCRbeta library preparation incorporated unique molecular identifiers. TCRdb reanalysed the PCR reads using MiXCR and keeps one entry per CDR3 protein. The sample yields 200,000 to 250,000 distinct CDR3 sequences, 7.5% to 9.5% seen once. The origin of this receptor is a male patient between 2 and 10 years old who had a stem cell transplant for acute myeloid leukemia, so the T cells may come from the graft donor. This sample comprised PBMCs, mostly from graft donor cells, obtained 360 days after TCRalphabeta/CD19-depleted stem cell transplant. The chain employs TRBV7-8 and TRBJ2-3; 9 positions agree with TRBD1. CDR3 sequence: CASSPGTGWADTQYF. The CDR3 DNA reads TGTGCCAGCAGCCCCGGGACAGGGTGGGCAGATACGCAGTATTTT.